This T cell receptor beta chain emerged from a study of CD8 T cells in ankylosing spondylitis. The CDR3 extends over 13 amino acids. V lost 2 bases to trimming and J lost 13 bases, with 16 bases between them. Germline loops: CDR1 LNHDA, CDR2 SQIVND (reference sequence). TCRdb fed the 5' RACE reads into MiXCR, producing one record per CDR3 protein. Among roughly 100,000 distinct CDR3 sequences listed, more than 20% were seen once. Input material: synovial fluid, either unsorted or a sorted T cell fraction (not recorded which). The V and J genes are TRBV19 and TRBJ2-3; no reliable D call. The origin of this receptor is a male donor with ankylosing spondylitis. The CDR3 nucleotides are TGTGCCAGTAGTATAACTGGTTTTGTACCGGAGTATTTT. Residues: CASSITGFVPEYF.